This T cell receptor (beta chain) was obtained from a study of blood T cell repertoires in COVID-19. Study in general: Donors in the United States, Italy and Spain gave samples during acute or convalescent COVID-19. Sources were T cells, B-cell-depleted T cells, or PBMCs; the material itself was cDNA or gDNA.

Original handling: By means of reference gene primer amplification, nucleated cell counts were estimated. Profiling relied on immunoSEQ multiplex PCR, and the TCRdb table lists in-frame clones only, not all of them. The D gene and trimming were derived from the DNA, and the V and J assignments and clone size from that table. The profile shows some 200,000 clones, 85% to 90% of them singletons. V lost 2 bases and J 3 bases, leaving 22 bases between the germline ends. The CDR3 is made up of 18 amino acids. Germline values: CDR1 GTSNPN, CDR2 SVGIG (reference sequence). In its sample, this clone was seen once.

Sequenced material: peripheral blood. The receptor comes from a man in his late teens or twenties with active or convalescent COVID-19. The V and J genes are TRBV30 and TRBJ1-4; D not resolved. CDR3 sequence reads: CAWSWRARPTPPNEKLFF. The CDR3 nucleotides are TGTGCCTGGAGTTGGAGGGCCAGGCCCACTCCTCCTAATGAAAAACTGTTTTTT.